This T cell receptor beta chain was recovered during a study of somatic mutations in cytotoxic T cells in rheumatoid arthritis. Study context: An approximately 27 ml EDTA sample of patient blood was drawn right after diagnosis, before any treatment. Overall study results and limits: In about an eighth of the roughly 60 patients, the largest CD8+ clone exceeded 20% of CD8+ cells. There was no significant difference in CD8+ T-cell clonality between rheumatoid arthritis patients and age-matched healthy controls.

The CDR3 has 11 residues. Germline V lookup: CDR1 MNHEY, CDR2 SMNVEV (reference sequence). Deletions cut 9 bases from V and 7 bases from J, with 12 bases between. As concerns this clone: Its antigen is unidentified.

Profiled with immunoSEQ multiplex PCR; TCRdb holds only in-frame clones, not every one. The sample records 18,000 or so clones, around 80% being singletons. Input material: CD8+ T cells sorted from blood. The receptor was derived from an adult with rheumatoid arthritis. V gene TRBV27 combines with J gene TRBJ1-1; no clear D. This CDR3 reads CASARAGEAFF. CDR3 coding DNA: TGTGCCAGTGCCCGGGCCGGTGAAGCTTTCTTT.